The TCR beta chain described here comes from a study of regulatory T cells in long-lasting Graves disease. This CDR3 contains 16 residues. CDR1 is SGHRS, CDR2 YFSETQ, per germline. Trimming cost V 4 bases and J 4 bases; bases outside gene matches: 8. In its sample, this clonotype was seen many times. Time point defined: newly diagnosed GD, antithyroid drugs for less than 3 months. RNA from PBMCs was the source of the TCR library. Relying on iRepertoire HTBI primers and Arm-PCR of CDR3 regions, the team built TCR beta libraries. TCRdb itself ran the multiplex PCR reads through MiXCR, one entry per CDR3 protein. Altogether under 500,000 distinct CDR3 sequences are present, roughly 15% being singletons, with the ten largest covering roughly a tenth. These same data were also listed under a study on T cells in Graves' hyperthyroidism and ophthalmopathy.

The V and J genes are TRBV5-1 and TRBJ2-1; 10 bases are shared with TRBD2. This clonotype was obtained from a woman aged 25-40 years with Graves disease. Sample: peripheral blood mononuclear cells (PBMCs), taken at new diagnosis, from a patient treated with antithyroid drugs. The DNA of the CDR3 is TGCGCCAGCAGCAACGGACTAGCGGCGCTGTACAATGAGCAGTTCTTC. Amino acid sequence: CASSNGLAALYNEQFF.